The sequence of this TCR beta chain was determined in a study of blood T cell repertoires in COVID-19. Study in general: Sites in the United States, Italy and Spain provided acute and convalescent COVID-19 samples.

Original processing notes: How many nucleated cells were present was estimated from reference gene primer amplification. The repertoire was sequenced with immunoSEQ multiplex PCR; TCRdb's copy has only in-frame clones and lacks some. The DNA gave D and trimming, while V, J and clone size come from that table. There are 250,000 to 300,000 clones in the sample; approximately 83% occur only once, and under 2.5% lies in the top ten. The CDR3 runs to 14 residues. Unmatched junction bases numbered 4, after V lost 3 bases and J lost 4 bases. Germline V CDR1 and CDR2: SGHNT, YENEEA. This TCR came from a woman in her fifties or sixties who had recovered from COVID-19. Material: PBMCs or T cells enriched from blood (not recorded which). The chain employs TRBV11-3 and TRBJ2-3; 7 positions agree with TRBD2. The CDR3 reads CASSFGGSADTQYF. DNA for the CDR3: TGTGCCAGCAGCTTTGGCGGGAGTGCAGATACGCAGTATTTT.